This T cell receptor (beta chain) is drawn from a study of blood T cells in healthy people across ages. A J-beta primer mix and a sample-barcoded 5' primer were used in a second PCR of roughly 6 to 12 cycles. TCRdb called the 5' RACE reads again in MiXCR, with one record for every CDR3 protein. The repertoire holds around 520,000 distinct CDR3 sequences, over 25% seen once, with approximately 3.6% in the top ten. This clonotype was observed many times. Total RNA was extracted at no less than 6 micrograms per sample. V lost 0 bases to trimming and J lost 0 bases, with 10 bases between them. Germline V gene sequence: CDR1 SGHRS, CDR2 YFSETQ. The CDR3 has 16 amino acids. The sample was also reused in another study, on T cells of mothers and their children. Per that study: Healthy Caucasian mothers, a few in number, and their six children were the donors.

This TCR was recovered from a boy younger than 10 in good health. This rearrangement joins TRBV5-1 to TRBJ2-4; D is uncertain. What was sequenced was blood. The CDR3 DNA sequence: TGCGCCAGCAGCTTGGAGACGGATTTAGCCAAAAACATTCAGTACTTC. Its protein is CASSLETDLAKNIQYF. Full variable domain (missing parts from reference TRBV5-1 and TRBJ2-4): KAGVTQTPRYLIKTRGQQVTLSCSPISGHRSVSWYQQTPGQGLQFLFEYFSETQRNKGNFPGRFSGRQFSNSRSEMNVSTLELGDSALYLCASSLETDLAKNIQYFGAGTRLSVL.